The source of this TCR beta chain is a study of radiotherapy plus CTLA-4 blockade in lung cancer. Chemo-refractory metastatic non-small-cell lung cancer patients received focal radiation with ipilimumab CTLA-4 blockade. Clones were read by immunoSEQ multiplex PCR, and TCRdb kept only the in-frame ones, dropping some. The data hold 90,000 or so clones, with approximately 83% observed a single time. Concerning this clone itself: Its antigen remains unidentified.

From germline, CDR1 is MDHEN and CDR2 SYDVKM. CDR3 size: 16 residues. V shed 7 bases, J shed 8 bases, and the junction held 16 bases outside the gene matches. General study points: Increased serum interferon-beta after radiation also reportedly predicted response strongly. After treatment with radiotherapy plus ipilimumab, TCR clones that came from the tumor expanded in blood.

The chain combines TRBV28 with TRBJ1-4; 7 nucleotides line up with TRBD1. The clonotype originates from a human donor with non-small cell lung cancer who had a partial response to radiotherapy plus ipilimumab. Material: peripheral blood, obtained from a patient treated with radiotherapy plus ipilimumab. Here the CDR3 reads CASTDRGAGGREKLFF. The CDR3 coding sequence is TGTGCCAGCACCGACCGCGGGGCAGGGGGAAGGGAAAAACTGTTTTTT.